The next 14 T cell receptor beta chains were all read from a single sample in a study of blood T cell repertoires in COVID-19. The data were produced by immunoSEQ multiplex PCR, yet TCRdb's version contains in-frame clones alone and is incomplete. The repertoire holds just under 45,000 clones, with roughly 87% as singletons. The sequencing sample was made of peripheral blood. The origin of the receptors is a woman at least 80 years old in a cohort sampled during active or convalescent COVID-19.

This chain uses TRBV6-2 or TRBV6-3 with TRBJ2-4; maybe TRBD2 (5 bases). The germline V and J ends were trimmed by 5 bases and 9 bases, with 20 bases remaining between them. The CDR3 is 15 amino acids. Germline V gives CDR1 MNHEY, CDR2 SVGEGT. The CDR3 loop reads CASSGSRDGFSIQYF. In nucleotides, the CDR3 is TGTGCCAGCAGTGGGTCTCGGGATGGTTTCAGCATTCAGTACTTC.

The chain employs TRBV2 and TRBJ1-1; D may be TRBD1 (5 bases). Germline V gives CDR1 SNHLY, CDR2 FYNNEI. Trimming stripped 1 base from V and 7 bases from J, with 10 bases between. This CDR3 has 13 amino acids. The CDR3 DNA reads TGTGCCAGCAGTGAAGGAGTTGACAGTGAAGCTTTCTTT. Translated, it gives CASSEGVDSEAFF. Drawing the rest from reference TRBV2 and TRBJ1-1, the complete variable domain is EPEVTQTPSHQVTQMGQEVILRCVPISNHLYFYWYRQILGQKVEFLVSFYNNEISEKSEIFDDQFSVERPDGSNFTLKIRSTKLEDSAMYFCASSEGVDSEAFFGQGTRLTVV.

This clone was observed a handful of times. The chain joins TRBV10-1 to TRBJ2-1; tentatively, D is TRBD1 (6 bases). This CDR3 comprises 12 residues. CDR1 is WNHNN and CDR2 is SYGVQD in the germline V gene (reference sequence). The V and J ends lost 3 bases and 9 bases respectively, with 9 bases between them. The CDR3 is CASSEQGTEQFF. CDR3 nucleotide sequence: TGCGCCAGCAGTGAACAGGGAACTGAGCAGTTCTTC.

This clone counts as medium-sized. The chain joins TRBV5-1 to TRBJ2-5; D perhaps matches TRBD2 (6 bases). This CDR3 is 17 amino acids long. Germline V gene data show CDR1 as SGHRS and CDR2 as YFSETQ. The V end lost 3 bases, the J end lost 0 bases, and 18 bases lay between the germline ends. The CDR3 coding sequence is TGCGCCAGCAGCTGGGGGGTGGCGGCCTTGTACCAAGAGACCCAGTACTTC. Translating gives CASSWGVAALYQETQYF.

The chain recombines TRBV5-1 with TRBJ1-2, with a tentative D call TRBD1 (5 bases). Germline V lookup: CDR1 SGHRS, CDR2 YFSETQ. Trimming pared 5 bases from V and 6 bases from J, leaving 17 bases between. The CDR3 spans 14 residues. CDR3 region: CASSISQGEDGYTF. The CDR3 DNA sequence: TGCGCCAGCAGTATCTCCCAGGGTGAGGATGGCTACACCTTC.

The chain uses TRBV10-3 and TRBJ1-5, with 7 bases that match TRBD1. This CDR3 contains 13 residues. The junction had 11 bases not matched to a gene; V was cut back by 10 bases and J by 8 bases. Germline CDR1 is ENHRY and CDR2 is SYGVKD. CDR3 loop: CATRQGASEPQHF. The DNA for the CDR3 is TGTGCCACCCGACAGGGCGCCTCGGAGCCCCAGCATTTT.

DNA for the CDR3: TGCGCCAGCAAAGAAACGGTGCCTGGGGCCAACGTCCTGACTTTC. Its protein is CASKETVPGANVLTF. V usage is TRBV5-1 and J usage is TRBJ2-6, with D uncertain. Germline V gene lookup returns CDR1 SGHRS and CDR2 YFSETQ. V dropped 6 bases and J dropped 2 bases, with 12 bases sitting between them. The CDR3 extends over 15 amino acids.

This clone was counted a single time. The chain recombines TRBV7-3 with TRBJ2-3; unclear D gene. This CDR3 contains 13 residues. Trimming stripped 5 bases from V and 6 bases from J, with 12 bases between. Germline CDR1 and CDR2: SGHTA and FQGTGA. The CDR3 loop is CASSPYKWDTQYF. The CDR3 nucleotides are TGTGCCAGCAGCCCCTATAAGTGGGATACGCAGTATTTT.

The CDR3 spells CASNKEGHYNEQFF. As DNA, the CDR3 is TGCGCCAGCAACAAGGAGGGCCACTACAATGAGCAGTTCTTC. This chain connects TRBV5-1 to TRBJ2-1; perhaps TRBD2 as D (6 bases). Looked up from germline, CDR1 is SGHRS and CDR2 is YFSETQ. The germline V and J ends were trimmed by 6 bases and 3 bases, with 13 bases remaining between them. The CDR3 totals 14 residues.

V gene TRBV6-5 combines with J gene TRBJ1-2, with 9 bases fitting TRBD1. The CDR3 is made up of 13 amino acids. The V gene end was trimmed by 8 bases and the J gene end by 0 bases; junction bases not matched to a gene: 1. Germline loops: CDR1 MNHEY, CDR2 SVGAGI. CDR3 sequence (DNA): TGTGCCAGCGGGACAGGGTCTAACTATGGCTACACCTTC. This codes for CASGTGSNYGYTF.

The J gene is TRBJ1-3, the V gene TRBV7-9; no clear D gene. Germline V gene data show CDR1 as SEHNR and CDR2 as FQNEAQ (reference sequence). V dropped 1 base and J dropped 2 bases, with 6 bases sitting between them. This CDR3 spans 14 amino acids. For the CDR3, the DNA is TGTGCCAGCAGCTTAGTCGGTGCTGGAAACACCATATATTTT. This gives the protein CASSLVGAGNTIYF.

This clone showed up just once. The J gene is TRBJ1-5, the V gene TRBV4-3; no clear D gene. The V end lost 2 bases, the J end lost 6 bases, and 8 bases lay between the germline ends. The CDR3 sequence is 13 residues long. Germline loops: CDR1 LGHNA, CDR2 YSLEER. The CDR3 DNA reads as TGCGCCAGCAGCCAAAGACCAGGTCAGCCCCAGCATTTT. This gives the protein CASSQRPGQPQHF.

V usage is TRBV5-5 and J usage is TRBJ2-3, with 8 bases aligning to TRBD1. After removal of 4 bases from V and 9 bases from J, the junction contained 16 bases not matched to a gene. The CDR3 runs 16 residues. Germline V gene sequence: CDR1 SGHKS, CDR2 YYEKEE (reference sequence). The DNA for the CDR3 is TGTGCCAGCAGCCCATTCGGACAGGGAAGGCCCCTGACGCAGTATTTT. It encodes CASSPFGQGRPLTQYF.

V is TRBV6-1 and J is TRBJ1-2; 8 bases line up with TRBD1. Germline-derived CDR1 and CDR2 are MNHNS and SASEGT. The CDR3 covers 13 residues. Trimming took 2 bases from V and 8 from J; bases not matched to a gene: 4. In DNA, the CDR3 is TGTGCCAGCAGTGAAAGGACAGGGCAAGGCTACACCTTC. Its protein is CASSERTGQGYTF.